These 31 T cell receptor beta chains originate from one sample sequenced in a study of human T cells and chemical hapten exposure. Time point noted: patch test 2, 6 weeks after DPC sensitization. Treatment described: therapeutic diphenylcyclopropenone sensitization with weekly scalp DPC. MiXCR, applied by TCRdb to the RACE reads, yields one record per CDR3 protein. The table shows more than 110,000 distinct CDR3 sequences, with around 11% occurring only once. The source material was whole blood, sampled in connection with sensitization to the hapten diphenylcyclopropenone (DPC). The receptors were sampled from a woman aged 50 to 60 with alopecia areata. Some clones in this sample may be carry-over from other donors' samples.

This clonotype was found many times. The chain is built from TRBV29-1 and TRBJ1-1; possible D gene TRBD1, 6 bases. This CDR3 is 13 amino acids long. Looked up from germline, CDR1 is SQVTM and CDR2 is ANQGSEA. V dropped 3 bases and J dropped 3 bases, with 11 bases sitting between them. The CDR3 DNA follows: TGCAGCGTTGATAGTGGGGGGCACACTGAAGCTTTCTTT. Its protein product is CSVDSGGHTEAFF.

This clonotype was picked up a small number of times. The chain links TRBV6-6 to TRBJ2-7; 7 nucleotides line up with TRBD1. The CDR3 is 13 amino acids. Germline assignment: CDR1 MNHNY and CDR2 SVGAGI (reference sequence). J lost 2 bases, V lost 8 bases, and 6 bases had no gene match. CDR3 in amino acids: CASDPTGAYEQYF. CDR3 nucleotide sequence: TGTGCCAGCGACCCTACAGGGGCCTACGAGCAGTACTTC.

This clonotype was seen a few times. For the CDR3, the DNA is TGTGCCAGCAGCCCGACTTCCGGGACAGTGGGCAATGAGCAGTTCTTC. It translates to CASSPTSGTVGNEQFF. The gene calls are TRBV9 and TRBJ2-1; 7 positions agree with TRBD1. This CDR3 has 16 amino acids. CDR1 and CDR2 from the germline V gene are SGDLS and YYNGEE. V gave up 4 bases and J gave up 6 bases; unmatched junction bases: 13.

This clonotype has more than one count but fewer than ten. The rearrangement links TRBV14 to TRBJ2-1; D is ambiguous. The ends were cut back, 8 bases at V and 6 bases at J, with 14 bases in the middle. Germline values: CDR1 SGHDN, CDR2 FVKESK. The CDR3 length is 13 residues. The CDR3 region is CASAPPLVNEQFF. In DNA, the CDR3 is TGTGCCAGCGCCCCTCCCTTGGTCAATGAGCAGTTCTTC.

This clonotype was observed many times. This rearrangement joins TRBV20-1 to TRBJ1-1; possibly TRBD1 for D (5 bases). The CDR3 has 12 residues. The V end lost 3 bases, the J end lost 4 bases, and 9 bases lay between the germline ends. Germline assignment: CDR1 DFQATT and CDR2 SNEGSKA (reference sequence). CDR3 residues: CSARGGGTEAFF. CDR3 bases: TGCAGTGCTAGGGGGGGAGGCACTGAAGCTTTCTTT.

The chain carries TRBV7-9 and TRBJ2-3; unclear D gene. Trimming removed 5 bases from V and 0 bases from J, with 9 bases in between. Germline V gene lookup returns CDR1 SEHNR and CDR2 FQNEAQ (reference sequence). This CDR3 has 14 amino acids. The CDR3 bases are TGTGCCAGCAGCCCCCTGGCTAGCACAGATACGCAGTATTTT. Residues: CASSPLASTDTQYF.

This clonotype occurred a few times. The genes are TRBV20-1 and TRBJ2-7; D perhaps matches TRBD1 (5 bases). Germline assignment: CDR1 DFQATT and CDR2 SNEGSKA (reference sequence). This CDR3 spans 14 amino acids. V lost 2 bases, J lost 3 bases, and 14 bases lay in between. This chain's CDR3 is CSARKGSSVYEQYF. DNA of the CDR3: TGCAGTGCTAGAAAGGGGTCTAGTGTCTACGAGCAGTACTTC.

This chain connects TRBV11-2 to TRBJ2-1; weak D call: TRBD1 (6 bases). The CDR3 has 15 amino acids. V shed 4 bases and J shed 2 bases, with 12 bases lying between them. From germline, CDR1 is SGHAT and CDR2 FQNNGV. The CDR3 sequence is CASSSDWDTYNEQFF. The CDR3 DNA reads TGTGCCAGCAGCTCGGACTGGGACACCTACAATGAGCAGTTCTTC.

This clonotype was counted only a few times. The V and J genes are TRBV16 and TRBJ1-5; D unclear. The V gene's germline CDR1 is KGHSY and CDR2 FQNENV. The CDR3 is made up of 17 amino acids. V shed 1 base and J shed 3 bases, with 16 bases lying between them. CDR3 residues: CASSQFAGGSYNQPQHF. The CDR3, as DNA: TGTGCCAGCAGCCAATTTGCGGGAGGGAGTTACAATCAGCCCCAGCATTTT.

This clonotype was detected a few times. As DNA, the CDR3 is TGTGCCAGCAACCGGGGACGGAACACCGGGGAGCTGTTTTTT. This encodes CASNRGRNTGELFF. The chain links TRBV2 to TRBJ2-2; perhaps D is TRBD1 or TRBD2 (5 bases each). The V gene lost 7 bases and the J gene lost 1 base, with 10 bases spanning the gap. From germline, CDR1 is SNHLY and CDR2 FYNNEI. The CDR3 is made up of 14 amino acids.

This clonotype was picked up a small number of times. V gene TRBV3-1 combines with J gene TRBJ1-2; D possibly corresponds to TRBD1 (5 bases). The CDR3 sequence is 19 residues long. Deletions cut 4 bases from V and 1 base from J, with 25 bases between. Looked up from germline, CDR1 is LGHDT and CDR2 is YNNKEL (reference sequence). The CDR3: CASSPGSGTLNILNYGYTF. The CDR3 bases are TGTGCCAGCAGCCCGGGTTCCGGGACTCTCAACATTCTTAACTATGGCTACACCTTC.

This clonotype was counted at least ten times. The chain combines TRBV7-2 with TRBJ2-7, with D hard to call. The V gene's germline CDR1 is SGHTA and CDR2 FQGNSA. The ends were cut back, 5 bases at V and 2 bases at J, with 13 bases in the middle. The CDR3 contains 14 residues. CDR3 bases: TGTGCCAGCAGCCCAGAGGCCTATGCCTACGAGCAGTACTTC. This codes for CASSPEAYAYEQYF.

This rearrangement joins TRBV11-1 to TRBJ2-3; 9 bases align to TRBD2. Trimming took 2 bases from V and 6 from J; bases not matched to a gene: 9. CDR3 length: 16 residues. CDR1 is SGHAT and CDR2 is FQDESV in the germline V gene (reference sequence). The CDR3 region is CASSLFRGRARDTQYF. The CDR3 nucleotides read TGTGCCAGCAGCTTATTCCGCGGGAGGGCCCGGGATACGCAGTATTTT.

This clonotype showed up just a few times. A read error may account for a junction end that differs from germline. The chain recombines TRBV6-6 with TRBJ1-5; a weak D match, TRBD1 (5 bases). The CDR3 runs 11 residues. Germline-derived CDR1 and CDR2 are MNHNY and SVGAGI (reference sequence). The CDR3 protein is CASSRGKGGDF. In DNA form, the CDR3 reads TGTGCCAGCAGCCGGGGGAAGGGTGGAGACTTT.

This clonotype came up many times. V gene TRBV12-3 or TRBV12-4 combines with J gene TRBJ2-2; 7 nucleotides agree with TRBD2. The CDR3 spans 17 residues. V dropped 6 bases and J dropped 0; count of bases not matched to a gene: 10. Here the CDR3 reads CASSINLLATNTGELFF. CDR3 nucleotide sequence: TGTGCCAGCAGCATCAATCTACTAGCGACGAACACCGGGGAGCTGTTTTTT.

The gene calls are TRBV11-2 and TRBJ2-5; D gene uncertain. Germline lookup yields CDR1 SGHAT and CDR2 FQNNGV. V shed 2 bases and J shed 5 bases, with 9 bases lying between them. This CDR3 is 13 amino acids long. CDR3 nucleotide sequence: TGTGCCAGCAGCTTAACGCTTGGGGAGACCCAGTACTTC. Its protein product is CASSLTLGETQYF.

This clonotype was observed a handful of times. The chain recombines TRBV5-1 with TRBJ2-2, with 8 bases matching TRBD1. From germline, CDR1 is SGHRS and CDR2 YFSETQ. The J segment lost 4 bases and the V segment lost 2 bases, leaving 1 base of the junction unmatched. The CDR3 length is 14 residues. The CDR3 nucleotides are TGCGCCAGCAGCTTTCAGGGGGCCACCGGGGAGCTGTTTTTT. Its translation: CASSFQGATGELFF.

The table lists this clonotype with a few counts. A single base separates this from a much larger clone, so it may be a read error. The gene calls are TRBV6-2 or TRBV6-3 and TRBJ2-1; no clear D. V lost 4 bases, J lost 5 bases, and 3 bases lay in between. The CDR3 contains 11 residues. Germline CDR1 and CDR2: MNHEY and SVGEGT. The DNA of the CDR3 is TGTGCCAGCAGTTCAAACAATGAGCAGTTCTTC. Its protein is CASSSNNEQFF.

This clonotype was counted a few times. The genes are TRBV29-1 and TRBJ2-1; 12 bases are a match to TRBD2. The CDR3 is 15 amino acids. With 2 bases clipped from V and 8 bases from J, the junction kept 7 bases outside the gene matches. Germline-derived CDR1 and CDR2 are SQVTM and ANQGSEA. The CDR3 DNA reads TGCAGCGTTGAACGATCTAGCGGGAGGGGCCATGAGCAGTTCTTC. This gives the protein CSVERSSGRGHEQFF.

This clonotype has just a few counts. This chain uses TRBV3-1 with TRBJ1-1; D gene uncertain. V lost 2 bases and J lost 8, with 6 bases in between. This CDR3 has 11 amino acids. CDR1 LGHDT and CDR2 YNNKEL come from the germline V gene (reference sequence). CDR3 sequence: CASSQSDEAFF. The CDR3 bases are TGTGCCAGCAGCCAATCCGACGAAGCTTTCTTT.

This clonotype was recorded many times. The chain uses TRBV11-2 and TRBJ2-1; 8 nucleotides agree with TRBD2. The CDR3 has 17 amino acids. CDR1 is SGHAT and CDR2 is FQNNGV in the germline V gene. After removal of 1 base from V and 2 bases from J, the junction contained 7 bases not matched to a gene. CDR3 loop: CASSLVGSGEPYNEQFF. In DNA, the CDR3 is TGTGCCAGCAGCTTAGTAGGTAGCGGGGAACCCTACAATGAGCAGTTCTTC.

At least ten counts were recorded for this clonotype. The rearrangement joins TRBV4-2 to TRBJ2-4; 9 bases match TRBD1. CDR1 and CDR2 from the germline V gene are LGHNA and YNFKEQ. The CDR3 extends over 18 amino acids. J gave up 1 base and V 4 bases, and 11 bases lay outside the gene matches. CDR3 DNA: TGTGCCAGCAGCCCCTCACCTCCGGGACAGGGTGCCAAAAACATTCAGTACTTC. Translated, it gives CASSPSPPGQGAKNIQYF.

The CDR3 spells CASNLGTGELFF. The CDR3 DNA sequence: TGTGCCAGCAACCTGGGCACCGGGGAGCTGTTTTTT. The V and J genes are TRBV12-3 or TRBV12-4 and TRBJ2-2; D is unclear. The V gene lost 7 bases and the J gene lost 4 bases, with 7 bases spanning the gap. The CDR3 is 12 residues long.

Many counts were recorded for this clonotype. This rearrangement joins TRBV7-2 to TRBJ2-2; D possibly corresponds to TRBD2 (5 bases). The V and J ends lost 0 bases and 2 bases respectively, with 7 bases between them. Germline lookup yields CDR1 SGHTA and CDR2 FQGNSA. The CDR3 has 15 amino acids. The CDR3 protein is CASSLAGDNTGELFF. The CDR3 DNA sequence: TGTGCCAGCAGCTTAGCGGGAGACAACACCGGGGAGCTGTTTTTT.

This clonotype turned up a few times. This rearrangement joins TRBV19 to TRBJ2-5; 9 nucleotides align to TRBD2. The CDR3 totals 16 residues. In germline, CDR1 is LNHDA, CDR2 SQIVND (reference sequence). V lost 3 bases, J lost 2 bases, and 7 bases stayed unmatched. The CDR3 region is CASSMGVLAGQETQYF. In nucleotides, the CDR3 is TGTGCCAGTAGTATGGGAGTGCTAGCGGGACAAGAGACCCAGTACTTC. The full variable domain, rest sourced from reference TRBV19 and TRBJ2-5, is DGGITQSPKYLFRKEGQNVTLSCEQNLNHDAMYWYRQDPGQGLRLIYYSQIVNDFQKGDIAEGYSVSREKKESFPLTVTSAQKNPTAFYLCASSMGVLAGQETQYFGPGTRLLVL.

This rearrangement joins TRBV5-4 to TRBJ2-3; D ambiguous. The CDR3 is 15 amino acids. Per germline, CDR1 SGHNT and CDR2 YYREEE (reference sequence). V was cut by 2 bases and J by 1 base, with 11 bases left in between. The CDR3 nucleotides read TGTGCCAGCAGCTTCGGACCGAAACGCACAGATACGCAGTATTTT. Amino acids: CASSFGPKRTDTQYF.

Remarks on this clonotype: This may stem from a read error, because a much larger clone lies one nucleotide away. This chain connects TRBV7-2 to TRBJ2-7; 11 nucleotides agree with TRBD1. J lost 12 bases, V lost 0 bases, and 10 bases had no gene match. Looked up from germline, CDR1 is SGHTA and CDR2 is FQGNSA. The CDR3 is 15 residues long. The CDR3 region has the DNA TGTGCCAGCAGCTTAGCCGGGACAGGGGGAAGGGGGCGGTACTTC. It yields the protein CASSLAGTGGRGRYF.

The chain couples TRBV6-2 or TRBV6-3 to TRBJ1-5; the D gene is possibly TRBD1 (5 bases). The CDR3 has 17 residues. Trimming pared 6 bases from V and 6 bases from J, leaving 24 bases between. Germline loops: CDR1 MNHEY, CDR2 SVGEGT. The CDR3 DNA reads TGTGCCAGCAGCCATCATGCAGGGAATGTCGGTGGTCAGCCCCAGCATTTT. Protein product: CASSHHAGNVGGQPQHF.

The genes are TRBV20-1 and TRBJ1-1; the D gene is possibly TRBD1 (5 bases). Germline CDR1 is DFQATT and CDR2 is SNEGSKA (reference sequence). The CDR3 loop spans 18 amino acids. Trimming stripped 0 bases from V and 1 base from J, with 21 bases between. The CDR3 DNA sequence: TGCAGTGCTAGAGATCAGACCGGCTTAACTGGGGGGAACACTGAAGCTTTCTTT. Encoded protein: CSARDQTGLTGGNTEAFF.

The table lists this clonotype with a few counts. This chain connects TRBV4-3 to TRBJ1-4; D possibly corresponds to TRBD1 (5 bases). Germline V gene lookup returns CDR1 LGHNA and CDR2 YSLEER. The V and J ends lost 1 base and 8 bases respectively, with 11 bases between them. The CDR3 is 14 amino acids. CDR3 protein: CASSQGGEEEKLFF. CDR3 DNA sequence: TGCGCCAGCAGCCAAGGAGGGGAGGAAGAAAAACTGTTTTTT.

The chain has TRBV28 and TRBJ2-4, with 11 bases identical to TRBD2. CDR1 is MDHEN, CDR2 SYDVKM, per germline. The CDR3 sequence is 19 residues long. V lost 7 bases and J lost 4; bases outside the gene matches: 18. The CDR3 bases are TGTGCCAGCACCTCCCTCCGGGGTAGCGGGAGGGCCGGAAAAAACATTCAGTACTTC. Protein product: CASTSLRGSGRAGKNIQYF.